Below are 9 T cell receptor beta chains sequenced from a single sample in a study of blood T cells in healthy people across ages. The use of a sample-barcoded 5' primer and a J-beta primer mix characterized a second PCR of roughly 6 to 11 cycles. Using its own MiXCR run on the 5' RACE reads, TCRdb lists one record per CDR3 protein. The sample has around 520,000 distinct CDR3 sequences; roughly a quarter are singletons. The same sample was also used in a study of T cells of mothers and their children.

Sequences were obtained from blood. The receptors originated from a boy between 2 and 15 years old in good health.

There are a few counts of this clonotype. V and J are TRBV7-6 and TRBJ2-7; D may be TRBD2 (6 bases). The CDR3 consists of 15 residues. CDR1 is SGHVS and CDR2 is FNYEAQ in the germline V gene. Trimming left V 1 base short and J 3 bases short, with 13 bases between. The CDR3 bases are TGTGCCAGCAGCTTAGGGGGAGGCCAGTTCTACGAGCAGTACTTC. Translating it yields CASSLGGGQFYEQYF.

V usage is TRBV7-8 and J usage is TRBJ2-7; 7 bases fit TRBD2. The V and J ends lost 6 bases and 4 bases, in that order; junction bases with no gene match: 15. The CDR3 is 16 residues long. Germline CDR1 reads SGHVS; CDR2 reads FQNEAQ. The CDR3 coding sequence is TGTGCCAGCAGGGGACCCCGGGCCGGGAGGCGGTACGAGCAGTACTTC. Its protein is CASRGPRAGRRYEQYF.

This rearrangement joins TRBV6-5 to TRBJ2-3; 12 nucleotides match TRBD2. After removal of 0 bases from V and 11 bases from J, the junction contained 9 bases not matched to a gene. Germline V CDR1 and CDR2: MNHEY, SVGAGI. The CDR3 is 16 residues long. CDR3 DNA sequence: TGTGCCAGCAGTTACTCGGTCGGACTAGCGGGATGGGGGCAGTATTTT. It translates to CASSYSVGLAGWGQYF.

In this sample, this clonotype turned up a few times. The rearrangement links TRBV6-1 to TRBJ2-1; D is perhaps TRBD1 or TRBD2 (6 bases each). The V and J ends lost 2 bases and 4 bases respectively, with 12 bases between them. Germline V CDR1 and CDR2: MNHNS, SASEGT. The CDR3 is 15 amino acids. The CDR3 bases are TGTGCCAGCAGTGAATGGGGGGCGGCTTACAATGAGCAGTTCTTC. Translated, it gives CASSEWGAAYNEQFF.

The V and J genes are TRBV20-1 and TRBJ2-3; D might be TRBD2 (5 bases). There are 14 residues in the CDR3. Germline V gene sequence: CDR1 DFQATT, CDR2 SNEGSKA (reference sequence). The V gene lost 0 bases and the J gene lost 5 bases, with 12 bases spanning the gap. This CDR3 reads CSARDRGGGDTQYF. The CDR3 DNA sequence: TGCAGTGCTAGAGATCGAGGAGGCGGAGATACGCAGTATTTT.

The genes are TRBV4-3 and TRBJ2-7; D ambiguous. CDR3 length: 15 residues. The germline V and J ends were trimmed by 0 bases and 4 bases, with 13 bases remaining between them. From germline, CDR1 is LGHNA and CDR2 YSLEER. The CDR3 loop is CASSQDPDPTYEQYF. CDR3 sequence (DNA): TGCGCCAGCAGCCAAGATCCGGACCCAACTTACGAGCAGTACTTC.

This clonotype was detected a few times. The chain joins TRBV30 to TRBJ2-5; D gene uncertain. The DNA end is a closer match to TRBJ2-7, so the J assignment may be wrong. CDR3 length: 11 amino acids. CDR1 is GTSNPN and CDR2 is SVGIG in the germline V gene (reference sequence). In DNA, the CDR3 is TGTGCCTGGAGTCCCGCCTACGAGCAGTACTTC. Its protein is CAWSPAYEQYF.

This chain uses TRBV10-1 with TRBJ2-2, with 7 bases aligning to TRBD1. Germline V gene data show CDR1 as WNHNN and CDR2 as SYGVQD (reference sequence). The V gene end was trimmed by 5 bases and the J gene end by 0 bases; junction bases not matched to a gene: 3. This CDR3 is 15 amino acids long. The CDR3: CASSTDRANTGELFF. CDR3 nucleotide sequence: TGCGCCAGCAGTACCGACAGGGCGAACACCGGGGAGCTGTTTTTT.

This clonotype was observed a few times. CDR3 sequence reads: CSSPGGGTDTQYF. The DNA of the CDR3 is TGCAGCAGCCCAGGGGGGGGCACAGATACGCAGTATTTT. The gene calls are TRBV29-1 and TRBJ2-3; D may match TRBD1 or TRBD2 (7 bases each). V was trimmed by 8 bases and J by 1 base, leaving 13 bases between them. This CDR3 spans 13 amino acids. Germline values: CDR1 SQVTM, CDR2 ANQGSEA.